What follows are 18 T cell receptor beta chains derived from one specimen sequenced in a study of blood T cells in healthy people across ages. Primed by a sample-barcoded 5' primer and a J-beta primer mix, a second PCR proceeded for about 7 to 11 cycles. TCRdb passed the 5' RACE reads through MiXCR, listing each CDR3 protein once. Of 450,000 to 700,000 distinct CDR3 sequences in the sample, 27% were seen once. Sequenced material: blood. The receptors were gathered from a woman in her 70s in good health.

The sample holds a few counts of this clonotype. The V gene is TRBV15, the J gene TRBJ2-5, with D possibly being TRBD1 or TRBD2 (5 bases each). The CDR3 sequence is 13 residues long. The V gene's germline CDR1 is LNHNV and CDR2 YYDKDF (reference sequence). The germline V and J ends were trimmed by 9 bases and 2 bases, with 13 bases remaining between them. CDR3 bases: TGTGCCACGGGGGTGGGTCCACAAGAGACCCAGTACTTC. The encoded protein is CATGVGPQETQYF.

This clonotype was detected a few times. This chain links TRBV3-1 with TRBJ1-2; tentative D call: TRBD1 (5 bases). The CDR3 runs 16 residues. V lost 2 bases and J lost 8, with 21 bases in between. Germline-derived CDR1 and CDR2 are LGHDT and YNNKEL (reference sequence). The CDR3 protein is CASSQRDPGELEGYTF. The CDR3 DNA reads as TGTGCCAGCAGCCAAAGGGACCCCGGGGAGCTAGAGGGCTACACCTTC.

The chain is built from TRBV4-1 and TRBJ1-3; TRBD1 agrees at 7 bases. In germline, CDR1 is MGHRA, CDR2 YSYEKL. V was pared by 0 bases and J by 0 bases, with 5 bases of the junction left unmatched. This CDR3 has 17 amino acids. As DNA, the CDR3 is TGCGCCAGCAGCCAAGATACAGGGGATAGCTCTGGAAACACCATATATTTT. It encodes CASSQDTGDSSGNTIYF.

J is TRBJ1-5 and V is TRBV7-2; D gene unclear. This CDR3 is 14 amino acids long. From germline, CDR1 is SGHTA and CDR2 FQGNSA. V gave up 5 bases and J gave up 6 bases, with 14 bases separating them. The CDR3 DNA reads as TGTGCCAGCAGCCCGCAGGAGGGCAGTCAGCCCCAGCATTTT. Amino acids: CASSPQEGSQPQHF.

This CDR3 reads CATSGNSYGYTF. CDR3 coding DNA: TGTGCCACCAGTGGTAACTCCTATGGCTACACCTTC. V and J are TRBV24-1 and TRBJ1-2; D gene ambiguous. Germline lookup yields CDR1 KGHDR and CDR2 SFDVKD. Trimming stripped 5 bases from V and 4 bases from J, with 7 bases between. The CDR3 consists of 12 residues.

This clonotype occurred a few times. The chain employs TRBV4-2 and TRBJ2-2; no clear D. Trimming removed 4 bases at V and 4 bases at J, with 13 bases between. Germline values: CDR1 LGHNA, CDR2 YNFKEQ. The CDR3 has 15 residues. This CDR3 reads CASSLSTASTGELFF. The DNA of the CDR3 is TGTGCCAGCAGCCTTTCTACAGCCTCCACCGGGGAGCTGTTTTTT.

J is TRBJ2-1 and V is TRBV6-5, with 9 bases matching TRBD1. The CDR3 loop spans 15 amino acids. V lost 3 bases and J lost 6; bases outside the gene matches: 6. Germline CDR1 and CDR2: MNHEY and SVGAGI. The CDR3 reads CASSYTGTGFNEQFF. The CDR3 region has the DNA TGTGCCAGCAGTTATACCGGGACAGGGTTCAATGAGCAGTTCTTC.

This clonotype occurred a few times. J is TRBJ2-4 and V is TRBV6-5; 9 bases fit TRBD1. Germline values: CDR1 MNHEY, CDR2 SVGAGI. The V gene end was trimmed by 4 bases and the J gene end by 2 bases; junction bases not matched to a gene: 9. CDR3 length: 17 amino acids. This CDR3 reads CASSSTGGKGTKNIQYF. DNA of the CDR3: TGTGCCAGCAGTTCGACAGGGGGGAAAGGAACCAAAAACATTCAGTACTTC.

This clonotype was detected only a few times. This rearrangement joins TRBV29-1 to TRBJ1-5, with no clear D. Germline lookup yields CDR1 SQVTM and CDR2 ANQGSEA. The CDR3 runs to 13 residues. V gave up 6 bases and J gave up 5 bases, with 14 bases separating them. The CDR3 DNA reads as TGCAGCGTACAACCAGACGGGGATCAGCCCCAGCATTTT. It specifies CSVQPDGDQPQHF.

The chain has TRBV12-3 or TRBV12-4 and TRBJ2-5; no clear D gene. Trimming removed 3 bases at V and 5 bases at J, with 7 bases between. This CDR3 has 12 residues. This CDR3 reads CASSLNVETQYF. DNA for the CDR3: TGTGCCAGCAGTTTGAATGTCGAGACCCAGTACTTC.

The V and J genes are TRBV7-2 and TRBJ2-3; 9 bases match TRBD2. The length of the CDR3 is 16 residues. Germline lookup yields CDR1 SGHTA and CDR2 FQGNSA. The trim removed 5 bases at V and 1 base at J, leaving 7 bases unmatched. CDR3 amino acids: CASSGRASGGTDTQYF. CDR3 nucleotides: TGTGCCAGCAGCGGGCGAGCTAGCGGGGGCACAGATACGCAGTATTTT.

The chain employs TRBV29-1 and TRBJ2-5; maybe TRBD1 (5 bases). The CDR3 runs 14 residues. Germline CDR1 reads SQVTM; CDR2 reads ANQGSEA. DNA of the CDR3: TGCGGCCATCAACCCTCCAGGGTGCAGGAGACCCAGTACTTC. It is translated as CGHQPSRVQETQYF.

This clonotype was seen only a few times. The V call is TRBV12-3 or TRBV12-4, the J call TRBJ2-5; D gene uncertain. Between the trimmed V and J ends, which lost 1 base and 0 bases, there was a span of 6 bases. This CDR3 spans 14 amino acids. CDR3 DNA: TGTGCCAGCAGTTTAGGACTTTACCAAGAGACCCAGTACTTC. This codes for CASSLGLYQETQYF.

This clonotype was seen at least ten times. This chain links TRBV20-1 with TRBJ2-7; TRBD2 matches at 7 bases. This CDR3 is built from 11 residues. V was pared by 3 bases and J by 7 bases, with 3 bases of the junction left unmatched. Germline loops: CDR1 DFQATT, CDR2 SNEGSKA (reference sequence). CDR3 amino acids: CSARGGYEQYF. CDR3 sequence (DNA): TGCAGTGCTAGGGGGGGGTATGAGCAGTACTTC.

This clonotype was seen more than once but under ten times. The chain has TRBV19 and TRBJ1-2; D remains ambiguous. The CDR3 is made up of 14 amino acids. Trimming removed 2 bases from V and 6 bases from J, with 13 bases in between. Germline CDR1 and CDR2: LNHDA and SQIVND (reference sequence). CDR3 sequence: CASSIRPAVNGYTF. CDR3 coding DNA: TGTGCCAGTAGTATACGCCCGGCAGTTAATGGCTACACCTTC.

This clonotype has just a few counts. The J gene is TRBJ1-2, the V gene TRBV29-1; D unclear. Trimming left V 2 bases short and J 8 bases short, with 9 bases between. The germline CDR1 and CDR2 sequences are SQVTM and ANQGSEA. The CDR3 is 11 amino acids. CDR3 bases: TGCAGCGTTGAATTAACGAGAGGCTACACCTTC. It encodes CSVELTRGYTF.

The rearrangement uses TRBV20-1 and TRBJ2-2; TRBD1 matches 7 bases. There are 16 residues in the CDR3. The V segment lost 6 bases and the J segment 1 base; nucleotides outside the gene matches: 11. Germline V gene data show CDR1 as DFQATT and CDR2 as SNEGSKA (reference sequence). This CDR3 reads CSARPTGQRNTGELFF. The CDR3, as DNA: TGCAGTGCCCGGCCGACGGGACAGAGGAACACCGGGGAGCTGTTTTTT.

This sequence joins TRBV20-1 and TRBJ2-5, with D possibly being TRBD1 (5 bases). The J call may be in error: the DNA end matches TRBJ2-1 better. This CDR3 has 13 amino acids. From germline, CDR1 is DFQATT and CDR2 SNEGSKA (reference sequence). The CDR3, as DNA: TGCAGTGCTAGAGTTGGCCAGGGCTATGAGCAGTTCTTC. Its protein is CSARVGQGYEQFF.